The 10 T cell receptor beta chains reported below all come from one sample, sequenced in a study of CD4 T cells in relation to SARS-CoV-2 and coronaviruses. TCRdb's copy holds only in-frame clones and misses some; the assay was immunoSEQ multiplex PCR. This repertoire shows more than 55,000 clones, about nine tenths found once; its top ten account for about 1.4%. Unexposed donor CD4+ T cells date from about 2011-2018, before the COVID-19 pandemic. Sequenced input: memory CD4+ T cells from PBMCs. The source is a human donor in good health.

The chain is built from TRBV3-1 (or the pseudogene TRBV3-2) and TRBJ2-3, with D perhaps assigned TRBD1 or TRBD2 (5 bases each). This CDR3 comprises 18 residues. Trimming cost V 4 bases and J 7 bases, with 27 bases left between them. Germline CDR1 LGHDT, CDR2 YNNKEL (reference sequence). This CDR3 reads CASSPHGRGPLSLHTQYF. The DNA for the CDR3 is TGTGCCAGCAGCCCCCACGGTCGGGGCCCCCTGTCGTTACATACGCAGTATTTT.

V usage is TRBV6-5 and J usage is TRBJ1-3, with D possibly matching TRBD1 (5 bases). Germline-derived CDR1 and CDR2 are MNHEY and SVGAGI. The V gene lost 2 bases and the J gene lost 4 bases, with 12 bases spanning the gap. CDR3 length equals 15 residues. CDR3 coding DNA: TGTGCCAGCAGTTACGATGGGGCAGACGGAAACACCATATATTTT. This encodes CASSYDGADGNTIYF.

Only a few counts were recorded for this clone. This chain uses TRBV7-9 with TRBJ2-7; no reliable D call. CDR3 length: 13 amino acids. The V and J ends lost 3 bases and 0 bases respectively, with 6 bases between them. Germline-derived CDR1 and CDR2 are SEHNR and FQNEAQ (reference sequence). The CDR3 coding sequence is TGTGCCAGCAGCTTCGCTAGCTCCTACGAGCAGTACTTC. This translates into CASSFASSYEQYF. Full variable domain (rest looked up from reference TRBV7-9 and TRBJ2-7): DTGVSQNPRHKITKRGQNVTFRCDPISEHNRLYWYRQTLGQGPEFLTYFQNEAQLEKSRLLSDRFSAERPKGSFSTLEIQRTEQGDSAMYLCASSFASSYEQYFGPGTRLTVT.

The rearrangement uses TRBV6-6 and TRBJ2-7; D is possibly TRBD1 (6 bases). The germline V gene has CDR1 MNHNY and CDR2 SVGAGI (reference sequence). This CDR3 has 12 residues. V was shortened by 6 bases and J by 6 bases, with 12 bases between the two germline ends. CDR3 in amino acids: CASRNRAGEQYF. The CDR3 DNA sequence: TGTGCCAGCAGAAACAGGGCCGGCGAGCAGTACTTC.

CDR3 region: CSASVGVGYEQYF. In DNA, the CDR3 is TGCAGTGCTAGTGTTGGGGTTGGCTACGAGCAGTACTTC. V usage is TRBV20-1 and J usage is TRBJ2-7, with D hard to call. This CDR3 has 13 residues. In germline, CDR1 is DFQATT, CDR2 SNEGSKA (reference sequence). Trimming left V 3 bases short and J 3 bases short, with 12 bases between.

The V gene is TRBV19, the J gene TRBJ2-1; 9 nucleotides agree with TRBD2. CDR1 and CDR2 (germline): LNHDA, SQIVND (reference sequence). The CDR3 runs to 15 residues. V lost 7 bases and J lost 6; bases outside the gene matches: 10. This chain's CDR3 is CASIAGTSISNEQFF. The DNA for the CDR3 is TGTGCCAGTATAGCCGGGACTAGCATTAGCAATGAGCAGTTCTTC.

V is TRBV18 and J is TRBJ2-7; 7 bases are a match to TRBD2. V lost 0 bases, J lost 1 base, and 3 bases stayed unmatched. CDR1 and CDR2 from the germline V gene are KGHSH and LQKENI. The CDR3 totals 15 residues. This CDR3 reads CASSPPGGRSYEQYF. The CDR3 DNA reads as TGTGCCAGCTCACCACCGGGCGGGAGATCCTACGAGCAGTACTTC. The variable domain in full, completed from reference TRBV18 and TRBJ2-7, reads NAGVMQNPRHLVRRRGQEARLRCSPMKGHSHVYWYRQLPEEGLKFMVYLQKENIIDESGMPKERFSAEFPKEGPSILRIQQVVRGDSAAYFCASSPPGGRSYEQYFGPGTRLTVT.

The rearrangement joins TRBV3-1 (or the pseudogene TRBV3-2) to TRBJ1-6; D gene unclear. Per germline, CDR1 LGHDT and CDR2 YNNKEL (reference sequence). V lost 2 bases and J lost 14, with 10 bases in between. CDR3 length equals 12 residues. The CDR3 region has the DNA TGTGCCAGCAGCCAAAAAGAAGTCTCCCTCCACTTT. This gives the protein CASSQKEVSLHF.

CDR3 protein: CASSLSAGEAFF. The CDR3 coding sequence is TGCGCCAGCAGCTTGTCGGCAGGCGAAGCTTTCTTT. This sequence joins TRBV5-1 and TRBJ1-1; D unclear. The CDR3 length is 12 residues. CDR1 is SGHRS, CDR2 YFSETQ, per germline. Between the trimmed V and J ends, which lost 1 base and 8 bases, there was a span of 9 bases.

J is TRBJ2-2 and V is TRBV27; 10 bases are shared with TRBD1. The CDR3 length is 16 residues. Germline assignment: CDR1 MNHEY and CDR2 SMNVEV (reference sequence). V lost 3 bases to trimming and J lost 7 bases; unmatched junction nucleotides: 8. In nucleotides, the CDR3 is TGTGCCAGCAGTTTGTGGGGACAGGGGCGGAACGGGGAGCTGTTTTTT. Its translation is CASSLWGQGRNGELFF.